A single sample is the source of the 30 T cell receptor beta chains below, sequenced in a study of long-term antiretroviral therapy in people with HIV. Survey-level immunoSEQ v3.0 assays were run. Using immunoSEQ multiplex PCR, the repertoire was profiled, and TCRdb retains in-frame clones only, with some absent. The sample gives 45,000 or so clones, 94% of which show up once; 2% to 2.5% is in the top ten. Here the sequenced sample was unsorted PBMCs, taken about 9 years after starting antiretroviral therapy. The receptors shown here come from a man aged 25-45 years with HIV.

In nucleotides, the CDR3 is TGCGCCAGCAGCCAAGACAATAGCGTAGGCACAGATACGCAGTATTTT. As protein: CASSQDNSVGTDTQYF. The chain has TRBV4-1 and TRBJ2-3, with TRBD2 as a possible D gene (5 bases). This CDR3 is built from 16 residues. Trimming stripped 0 bases from V and 1 base from J, with 11 bases between. Germline CDR1 is MGHRA and CDR2 is YSYEKL.

The CDR3 sequence is CASLTSSYEQYF. The CDR3 DNA reads TGTGCCAGCCTTACGAGCTCCTACGAGCAGTACTTC. The genes are TRBV6-1 and TRBJ2-7; D gene uncertain. Germline V CDR1 and CDR2: MNHNS, SASEGT. The V end lost 8 bases, the J end lost 0 bases, and 8 bases lay between the germline ends. This CDR3 contains 12 residues.

This chain connects TRBV5-1 to TRBJ1-6; 12 bases line up with TRBD1. The CDR3 extends over 17 amino acids. V shed 0 bases, J shed 6 bases, and the junction held 4 bases outside the gene matches. Germline lookup yields CDR1 SGHRS and CDR2 YFSETQ. CDR3 region: CASSLVGTGGSNSPLHF. In DNA form, the CDR3 reads TGCGCCAGCAGCTTGGTCGGGACAGGGGGCAGTAATTCACCCCTCCACTTT.

This chain links TRBV2 with TRBJ2-5; D remains unclear. Germline CDR1 reads SNHLY; CDR2 reads FYNNEI. Deletions cut 2 bases from V and 1 base from J, with 8 bases between. The CDR3 runs to 14 residues. CDR3 bases: TGTGCCAGCAGTGAACAACAGAGCCAAGAGACCCAGTACTTC. Translation gives CASSEQQSQETQYF.

The V and J genes are TRBV29-1 and TRBJ1-1; D unclear. This CDR3 is built from 13 residues. Between the trimmed V and J ends, which lost 6 bases and 1 base, there was a span of 12 bases. From germline, CDR1 is SQVTM and CDR2 ANQGSEA. CDR3 nucleotide sequence: TGCAGCGTGGGTACCTATACGAACACTGAAGCTTTCTTT. This translates into CSVGTYTNTEAFF.

The V gene is TRBV28, the J gene TRBJ1-5; D remains ambiguous. The CDR3 length is 11 residues. V lost 4 bases and J lost 9, with 7 bases in between. The germline gives CDR1 MDHEN, CDR2 SYDVKM. The CDR3 sequence is CASSSTRPQHF. The CDR3 nucleotides read TGTGCCAGCAGTTCCACTCGGCCCCAGCATTTT.

This chain joins TRBV5-4 and TRBJ2-1, with D maybe TRBD1 (5 bases). Trimming shortened V by 1 base and J by 0 bases, and 8 bases separated the two germline ends. CDR3 length: 15 residues. Per germline, CDR1 SGHNT and CDR2 YYREEE (reference sequence). The chain's CDR3 is CASSLTQGSYNEQFF. For the CDR3, the DNA is TGTGCCAGCAGCTTGACGCAGGGCTCCTACAATGAGCAGTTCTTC.

The chain uses TRBV6-5 and TRBJ1-6; no clear D gene. The germline V gene encodes CDR1 MNHEY and CDR2 SVGAGI. V was clipped by 5 bases and J by 12 bases, with 11 bases between them. The length of the CDR3 is 12 residues. The CDR3 nucleotides are TGTGCCAGCAGTCCCTCCGCTGGACCCCTCCACTTT. As protein: CASSPSAGPLHF.

Note on this clone: Sequence at one end of the junction differs from germline and may be a read error. V gene TRBV11-1 combines with J gene TRBJ2-5; 11 positions match TRBD2. The CDR3 is 13 residues long. Looked up from germline, CDR1 is SGHAT and CDR2 is FQDESV (reference sequence). CDR3 nucleotide sequence: TGTGCCAGCAGCCTAGCGGGGGGAGAGACCCAGTACTTC. Translation gives CASSLAGGETQYF.

V usage is TRBV11-3 and J usage is TRBJ2-2; tentatively, D is TRBD1 (6 bases). The CDR3 is 14 amino acids. The germline V gene has CDR1 SGHNT and CDR2 YENEEA. Trimming removed 5 bases at V and 6 bases at J, with 13 bases between. CDR3 protein: CASSEPKGAGELFF. As DNA, the CDR3 is TGTGCCAGCAGCGAGCCCAAGGGGGCCGGGGAGCTGTTTTTT.

This clone has just one count. The rearrangement links TRBV5-1 to TRBJ1-1; no definite D call. This CDR3 spans 15 amino acids. The V and J ends lost 2 bases and 2 bases respectively, with 13 bases between them. From germline, CDR1 is SGHRS and CDR2 YFSETQ. The CDR3 bases are TGCGCCAGCAGCTTCATCTCAGCGGGTAACACTGAAGCTTTCTTT. The encoded protein is CASSFISAGNTEAFF.

The chain couples TRBV5-1 to TRBJ1-6; D gene unclear. The V end was cut by 4 bases, the J end by 7 bases, with 15 bases between. This CDR3 has 15 residues. Germline V lookup: CDR1 SGHRS, CDR2 YFSETQ. As DNA, the CDR3 is TGCGCCAGCAGCATAAGTGGACGGAGAAATTCACCCCTCCACTTT. Protein product: CASSISGRRNSPLHF.

The gene calls are TRBV28 and TRBJ1-6; the D is unclear. Looked up from germline, CDR1 is MDHEN and CDR2 is SYDVKM. The CDR3 has 14 amino acids. V was shortened by 9 bases and J by 9 bases, with 18 bases between the two germline ends. The DNA of the CDR3 is TGTGCCAGTAACCGAGGGATGGATACTTCACCCCTCCACTTT. The encoded protein is CASNRGMDTSPLHF.

The rearrangement uses TRBV12-5 and TRBJ2-2; possible D gene TRBD2, 6 bases. Germline assignment: CDR1 LGHNT and CDR2 FRNRAP. The CDR3 length is 14 residues. V was shortened by 2 bases and J by 8 bases, with 12 bases between the two germline ends. CDR3 sequence reads: CASGLWGEMGELFF. The CDR3 DNA is TGTGCTAGTGGTTTGTGGGGGGAAATGGGGGAGCTGTTTTTT.

The CDR3 sequence is CAISEVGGVYEQYF. The CDR3 DNA is TGTGCCATCAGTGAGGTTGGGGGGGTCTACGAGCAGTACTTC. The chain recombines TRBV10-3 with TRBJ2-7; TRBD2 matches 7 bases. With 2 bases clipped from V and 3 bases from J, the junction kept 4 bases outside the gene matches. CDR1 ENHRY and CDR2 SYGVKD come from the germline V gene. The CDR3 totals 14 residues.

V and J are TRBV19 and TRBJ1-2, with 7 bases lining up with TRBD1. This CDR3 is 15 amino acids long. The germline V gene has CDR1 LNHDA and CDR2 SQIVND (reference sequence). The V segment lost 7 bases and the J segment 6 bases; nucleotides outside the gene matches: 14. The CDR3 loop reads CASTAPLRQGDGYTF. CDR3 coding DNA: TGTGCCAGTACCGCCCCTTTACGACAGGGAGATGGCTACACCTTC.

The rearrangement joins TRBV6-1 to TRBJ2-7, with 10 bases matching TRBD1. J gave up 7 bases and V 3 bases, and 6 bases lay outside the gene matches. The CDR3 has 14 amino acids. The germline V gene encodes CDR1 MNHNS and CDR2 SASEGT. The CDR3 bases are TGTGCCAGCAGTGACCGACAGGGGGCGTGGGAGCAGTACGTC. Protein: CASSDRQGAWEQYV.

The V and J genes are TRBV5-1 and TRBJ2-5; 7 nucleotides align to TRBD1. The junction had 0 bases not matched to a gene; V was cut back by 3 bases and J by 1 base. The CDR3 contains 13 residues. The germline V gene encodes CDR1 SGHRS and CDR2 YFSETQ. DNA of the CDR3: TGCGCCAGCAGCTACAGGGGCCAAGAGACCCAGTACTTC. Encoded protein: CASSYRGQETQYF.

The chain uses TRBV19 and TRBJ1-2; D may be TRBD1 (5 bases). Looked up from germline, CDR1 is LNHDA and CDR2 is SQIVND (reference sequence). The ends were cut back, 3 bases at V and 3 bases at J, with 11 bases in the middle. The CDR3 extends over 14 amino acids. The CDR3 protein is CASSMGRTYYGYTF. The CDR3 DNA reads as TGTGCCAGTAGTATGGGGCGTACGTACTATGGCTACACCTTC. The variable domain in full, completed from reference TRBV19 and TRBJ1-2, reads DGGITQSPKYLFRKEGQNVTLSCEQNLNHDAMYWYRQDPGQGLRLIYYSQIVNDFQKGDIAEGYSVSREKKESFPLTVTSAQKNPTAFYLCASSMGRTYYGYTFGSGTRLTVV.

The rearrangement uses TRBV27 and TRBJ1-1; D unresolved. Looked up from germline, CDR1 is MNHEY and CDR2 is SMNVEV (reference sequence). The CDR3 extends over 11 amino acids. The V and J ends lost 2 bases and 9 bases respectively, with 7 bases between them. DNA for the CDR3: TGTGCCAGCAGTTTAAGAGGGAAAGCTTTCTTT. Protein: CASSLRGKAFF.

The chain uses TRBV10-2 and TRBJ2-3; tentatively, D is TRBD1 or TRBD2 (5 bases each). Germline lookup yields CDR1 WSHSY and CDR2 SAAADI. V gave up 6 bases and J gave up 3 bases, with 13 bases separating them. CDR3 length: 14 residues. Written as DNA, the CDR3 is TGCGCCAGCAGCAAGAGGGGCGGGACAGATACGCAGTATTTT. Amino acids: CASSKRGGTDTQYF.

The chain is built from TRBV5-6 and TRBJ2-7; D is unclear. The ends were cut back, 0 bases at V and 2 bases at J, with 12 bases in the middle. The CDR3 has 15 amino acids. Germline loops: CDR1 SGHDT, CDR2 YYEEEE. The CDR3 reads CASSLGTFLTYEQYF. The CDR3 DNA is TGTGCCAGCAGCTTGGGGACCTTTCTGACCTACGAGCAGTACTTC.

V usage is TRBV5-1 and J usage is TRBJ2-1; 8 nucleotides agree with TRBD2. This CDR3 region has 15 residues. Germline V lookup: CDR1 SGHRS, CDR2 YFSETQ. With V trimmed by 0 bases and J by 8 bases, 7 bases remained unmatched. The DNA for the CDR3 is TGCGCCAGCAGCTTGGCCTCGGGGGGGCAGGATGAGCAGTTCTTC. Amino acids: CASSLASGGQDEQFF.

The chain combines TRBV27 with TRBJ2-3, with no clear D. Germline V CDR1 and CDR2: MNHEY, SMNVEV (reference sequence). CDR3 size: 14 residues. V lost 3 bases, J lost 1 base, and 8 bases lay in between. This CDR3 is CASSFGLRTDTQYF. As DNA, the CDR3 is TGTGCCAGCAGTTTTGGGCTGCGCACAGATACGCAGTATTTT.

The J gene is TRBJ2-3, the V gene TRBV19, with a possible D match to TRBD2 (7 bases). The V end was cut by 3 bases, the J end by 5 bases, with 12 bases between. Looked up from germline, CDR1 is LNHDA and CDR2 is SQIVND (reference sequence). The CDR3 has 14 amino acids. The CDR3 region has the DNA TGTGCCAGTAGTATCGGGGGGCAGCTAGATACGCAGTATTTT. This translates into CASSIGGQLDTQYF.

V is TRBV11-2 and J is TRBJ2-7; 7 bases are shared with TRBD1. CDR3 length: 14 amino acids. V was pared by 2 bases and J by 6 bases, with 7 bases of the junction left unmatched. Per the germline V gene, CDR1 is SGHAT and CDR2 is FQNNGV. The CDR3 bases are TGTGCCAGCAGCTTAAAGGACAGGTTAAGCGAGCAGTACTTC. Residues: CASSLKDRLSEQYF.

This chain connects TRBV6-1 to TRBJ2-1; D unclear. V lost 2 bases and J lost 9, with 20 bases in between. This CDR3 region has 16 residues. CDR1 is MNHNS and CDR2 is SASEGT in the germline V gene. CDR3 protein: CASSETPDLGSGEQFF. Here the CDR3 DNA reads TGTGCCAGCAGTGAAACCCCCGACCTAGGATCGGGTGAGCAGTTCTTC.

The chain combines TRBV28 with TRBJ1-1; D ambiguous. The CDR3 has 13 amino acids. V gave up 7 bases and J gave up 0 bases, with 9 bases separating them. Germline V gene sequence: CDR1 MDHEN, CDR2 SYDVKM. The CDR3 coding sequence is TGTGCCAGCAAGTGGGGTATGAACACTGAAGCTTTCTTT. This sequence encodes CASKWGMNTEAFF.

The chain has TRBV29-1 and TRBJ2-3, with 9 bases identical to TRBD2. Germline CDR1 SQVTM, CDR2 ANQGSEA. V dropped 4 bases and J dropped 3; count of bases not matched to a gene: 8. The CDR3 contains 15 residues. This CDR3 reads CSVVMAGGPTDTQYF. The DNA of the CDR3 is TGCAGCGTTGTAATGGCGGGGGGGCCTACAGATACGCAGTATTTT.

The chain carries TRBV5-6 and TRBJ2-3; D remains ambiguous. The V end lost 3 bases, the J end lost 4 bases, and 15 bases lay between the germline ends. Germline V gives CDR1 SGHDT, CDR2 YYEEEE. The CDR3 length is 15 residues. This CDR3 reads CASSWKATPADTQYF. In DNA, the CDR3 is TGTGCCAGCAGCTGGAAAGCGACTCCGGCAGATACGCAGTATTTT.